The 12 T cell receptor beta chains in this list originate from one sample, sequenced in a study of blood T cell repertoires in COVID-19. The protocol was immunoSEQ multiplex PCR, while the TCRdb copy is restricted to in-frame clones and leaves out a portion. The sample has approximately 410,000 clones, 75% to 90% seen once. The sample was peripheral blood. These receptors were collected from a woman aged 25-40 years with active or convalescent COVID-19.

This rearrangement joins TRBV5-1 to TRBJ1-1, with D unclear. Germline loops: CDR1 SGHRS, CDR2 YFSETQ. V shed 6 bases and J shed 1 base, with 16 bases lying between them. This CDR3 contains 15 residues. Here the CDR3 reads CASKRESAGNTEAFF. The CDR3 bases are TGCGCCAGCAAACGTGAATCGGCGGGGAACACTGAAGCTTTCTTT.

The chain couples TRBV9 to TRBJ2-7; 9 nucleotides match TRBD2. The CDR3 covers 17 residues. The junction had 8 bases not matched to a gene; V was cut back by 1 base and J by 0 bases. Per the germline V gene, CDR1 is SGDLS and CDR2 is YYNGEE. The CDR3 bases are TGTGCCAGCAGCGTAAATGAGCGGGGGGCCAACTCCTACGAGCAGTACTTC. It encodes CASSVNERGANSYEQYF.

This clone was picked up a small number of times. The rearrangement uses TRBV2 and TRBJ2-5; 11 bases agree with TRBD1. CDR3 length: 17 residues. J was trimmed by 3 bases and V by 5 bases; bases with no gene match: 11. From germline, CDR1 is SNHLY and CDR2 FYNNEI. This CDR3 is CASSSERDRGGKETQYF. The CDR3 nucleotides are TGTGCCAGCAGTAGCGAACGGGACAGGGGGGGAAAAGAGACCCAGTACTTC.

This clone came up once. This chain joins TRBV3-1 (or the pseudogene TRBV3-2) and TRBJ2-5; 8 bases match TRBD2. There are 19 residues in the CDR3. The V and J ends lost 2 bases and 5 bases, in that order; junction bases with no gene match: 19. Per the germline V gene, CDR1 is LGHDT and CDR2 is YNNKEL (reference sequence). The DNA for the CDR3 is TGTGCCAGCAGCCAACTCTCTTGGGGGAGCGGGGGACCTGGGGAGACCCAGTACTTC. Its translation: CASSQLSWGSGGPGETQYF.

V is TRBV28 and J is TRBJ2-1, with D possibly being TRBD2 (6 bases). In germline, CDR1 is MDHEN, CDR2 SYDVKM. The CDR3 covers 15 residues. Between the trimmed V and J ends, which lost 4 bases and 1 base, there was a span of 11 bases. The CDR3: CASSSGSGSYNEQFF. CDR3 bases: TGTGCCAGCAGTTCGGGTAGCGGTTCCTACAATGAGCAGTTCTTC.

The chain is built from TRBV7-8 and TRBJ2-7, with a weak D call TRBD2 (5 bases). The CDR3 consists of 15 residues. CDR1 and CDR2 (germline): SGHVS, FQNEAQ. V lost 1 base and J lost 2, with 12 bases in between. The chain's CDR3 is CASSLVWGEAYEQYF. The CDR3 region has the DNA TGTGCCAGCAGCTTAGTCTGGGGAGAAGCCTACGAGCAGTACTTC.

This chain uses TRBV3-1 (or the pseudogene TRBV3-2) with TRBJ2-1; D is unclear. This CDR3 is 16 amino acids long. V lost 0 bases to trimming and J lost 0 bases, with 9 bases between them. The germline gives CDR1 LGHDT, CDR2 YNNKEL (reference sequence). The CDR3 nucleotides are TGTGCCAGCAGCCAAGAATACCCGAGCTCCTACAATGAGCAGTTCTTC. It specifies CASSQEYPSSYNEQFF.

The chain has TRBV29-1 and TRBJ1-1; 7 positions match TRBD1. The CDR3 is 11 amino acids. V lost 8 bases and J lost 4; bases outside the gene matches: 4. CDR1 is SQVTM and CDR2 is ANQGSEA in the germline V gene. CDR3 protein: CSTQGSTEAFF. Here the CDR3 DNA reads TGCAGCACACAGGGGAGCACTGAAGCTTTCTTT.

The V call is TRBV10-1, the J call TRBJ2-2; 9 bases map to TRBD2. The CDR3 is made up of 15 amino acids. Germline CDR1 WNHNN, CDR2 SYGVQD (reference sequence). Germline trimming cut 3 bases from V and 4 bases from J; bases unmatched to any gene: 3. Here the CDR3 reads CASSDAGGATGELFF. The CDR3 DNA reads TGCGCCAGCAGTGATGCGGGAGGGGCCACCGGGGAGCTGTTTTTT.

The chain recombines TRBV2 with TRBJ2-7; tentative D call: TRBD2 (6 bases). CDR3 size: 12 residues. Germline-derived CDR1 and CDR2 are SNHLY and FYNNEI. Trimming took off 1 base at V and 6 bases at J, with 7 bases between the two ends. Here the CDR3 DNA reads TGTGCCAGCAGTGAAGTCGGGAGCGAGCAGTACTTC. Protein sequence: CASSEVGSEQYF.

V gene TRBV9 combines with J gene TRBJ1-4; TRBD1 agrees at 9 bases. The CDR3 has 15 residues. From germline, CDR1 is SGDLS and CDR2 YYNGEE. Trimming at V came to 3 bases and at J to 3 bases, leaving 3 bases not matched to a gene. CDR3 sequence reads: CASSGNRGPNEKLFF. The CDR3 nucleotides read TGTGCCAGCAGCGGGAACAGGGGGCCTAATGAAAAACTGTTTTTT.

This clone appeared once. V gene TRBV5-5 combines with J gene TRBJ1-1; D unclear. Trimming left V 1 base short and J 0 bases short, with 4 bases between. The CDR3 has 13 residues. The germline CDR1 and CDR2 sequences are SGHKS and YYEKEE (reference sequence). This chain's CDR3 is CASSLSLNTEAFF. CDR3 DNA: TGTGCCAGCAGCTTGTCTTTGAACACTGAAGCTTTCTTT.